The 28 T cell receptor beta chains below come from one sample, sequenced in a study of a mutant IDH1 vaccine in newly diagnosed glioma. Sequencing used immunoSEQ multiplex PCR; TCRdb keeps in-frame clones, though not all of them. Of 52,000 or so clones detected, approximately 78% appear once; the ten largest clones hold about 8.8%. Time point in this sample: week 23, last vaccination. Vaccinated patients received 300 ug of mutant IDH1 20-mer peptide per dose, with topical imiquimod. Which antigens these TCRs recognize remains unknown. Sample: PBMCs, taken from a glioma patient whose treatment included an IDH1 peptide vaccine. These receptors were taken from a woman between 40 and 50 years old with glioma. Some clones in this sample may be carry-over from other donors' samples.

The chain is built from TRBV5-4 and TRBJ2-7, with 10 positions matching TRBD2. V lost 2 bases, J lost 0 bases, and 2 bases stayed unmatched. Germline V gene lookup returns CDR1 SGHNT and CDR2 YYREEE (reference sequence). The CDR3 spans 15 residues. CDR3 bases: TGTGCCAGCAGCTTAGCGGGGGGGCTCTCCTACGAGCAGTACTTC. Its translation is CASSLAGGLSYEQYF.

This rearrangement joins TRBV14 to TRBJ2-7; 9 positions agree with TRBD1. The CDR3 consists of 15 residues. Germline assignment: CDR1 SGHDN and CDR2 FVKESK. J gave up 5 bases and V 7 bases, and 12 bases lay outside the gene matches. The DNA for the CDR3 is TGTGCCAGCAACGAAGCCGGGACAGGGCGCCACGAGCAGTACTTC. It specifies CASNEAGTGRHEQYF.

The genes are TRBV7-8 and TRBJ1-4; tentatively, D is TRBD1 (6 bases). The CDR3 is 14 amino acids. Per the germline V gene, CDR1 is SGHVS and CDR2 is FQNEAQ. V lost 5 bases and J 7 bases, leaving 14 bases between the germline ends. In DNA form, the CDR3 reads TGTGCCAGCAGCCTCTGGGGGCCAGGTGAAAAACTGTTTTTT. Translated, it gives CASSLWGPGEKLFF.

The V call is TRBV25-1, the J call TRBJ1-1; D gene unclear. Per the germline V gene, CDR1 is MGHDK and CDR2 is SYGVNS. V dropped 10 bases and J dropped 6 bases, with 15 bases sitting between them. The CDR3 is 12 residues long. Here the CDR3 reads CATVIPGAEAFF. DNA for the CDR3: TGTGCCACCGTAATTCCGGGAGCTGAAGCTTTCTTT.

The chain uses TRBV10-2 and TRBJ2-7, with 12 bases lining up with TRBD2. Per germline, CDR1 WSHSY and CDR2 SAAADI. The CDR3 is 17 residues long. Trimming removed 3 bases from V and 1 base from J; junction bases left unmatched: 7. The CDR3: CASSDSGLAGISYEQYF. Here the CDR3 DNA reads TGCGCCAGCAGTGATTCCGGACTAGCGGGGATTTCCTACGAGCAGTACTTC.

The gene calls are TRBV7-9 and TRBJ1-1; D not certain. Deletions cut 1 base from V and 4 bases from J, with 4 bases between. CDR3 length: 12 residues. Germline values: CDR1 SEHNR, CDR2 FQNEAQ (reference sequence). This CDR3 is CASSLGPTEAFF. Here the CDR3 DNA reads TGTGCCAGCAGCTTAGGGCCCACTGAAGCTTTCTTT.

CDR3 in DNA: TGTGCCAGCAGCTTGGGATCCCCCTCCAATGAGCAGTTCTTC. Encoded protein: CASSLGSPSNEQFF. The chain employs TRBV5-5 and TRBJ2-1; D gene uncertain. Trimming took 0 bases from V and 6 from J, leaving 10 bases between them. The CDR3 length is 14 residues. CDR1 is SGHKS and CDR2 is YYEKEE in the germline V gene (reference sequence).

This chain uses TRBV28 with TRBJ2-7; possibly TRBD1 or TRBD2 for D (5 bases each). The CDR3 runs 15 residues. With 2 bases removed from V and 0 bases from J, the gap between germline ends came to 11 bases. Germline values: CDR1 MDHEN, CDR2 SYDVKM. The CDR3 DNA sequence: TGTGCCAGCAGTTTAGGGACCGAGAGCTCCTACGAGCAGTACTTC. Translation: CASSLGTESSYEQYF.

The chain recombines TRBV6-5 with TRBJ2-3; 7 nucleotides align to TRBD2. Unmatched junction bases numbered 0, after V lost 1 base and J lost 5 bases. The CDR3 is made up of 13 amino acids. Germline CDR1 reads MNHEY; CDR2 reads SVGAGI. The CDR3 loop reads CASSYWGGDTQYF. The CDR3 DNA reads TGTGCCAGCAGTTACTGGGGGGGAGATACGCAGTATTTT.

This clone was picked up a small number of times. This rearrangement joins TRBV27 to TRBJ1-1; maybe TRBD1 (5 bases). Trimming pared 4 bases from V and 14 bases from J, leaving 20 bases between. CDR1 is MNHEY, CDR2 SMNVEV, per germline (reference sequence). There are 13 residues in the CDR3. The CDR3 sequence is CASSSTSEAGEFF. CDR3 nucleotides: TGTGCCAGCAGTTCCACCTCGGAGGCGGGGGAATTCTTT.

The CDR3 spells CASTPFVAGTYNEQFF. The DNA for the CDR3 is TGTGCCAGTACTCCCTTCGTGGCGGGCACGTACAATGAGCAGTTCTTC. This chain joins TRBV19 and TRBJ2-1; the D gene is possibly TRBD2 (5 bases). Per germline, CDR1 LNHDA and CDR2 SQIVND (reference sequence). The CDR3 loop spans 16 amino acids. The ends were cut back, 7 bases at V and 4 bases at J, with 20 bases in the middle.

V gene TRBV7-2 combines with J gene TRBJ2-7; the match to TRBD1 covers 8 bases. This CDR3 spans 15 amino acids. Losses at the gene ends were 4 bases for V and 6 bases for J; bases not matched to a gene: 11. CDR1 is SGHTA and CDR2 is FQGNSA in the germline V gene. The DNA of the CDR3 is TGTGCCAGCAGCTCCCGACAGGGGAGAGTGAGCGAGCAGTACTTC. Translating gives CASSSRQGRVSEQYF.

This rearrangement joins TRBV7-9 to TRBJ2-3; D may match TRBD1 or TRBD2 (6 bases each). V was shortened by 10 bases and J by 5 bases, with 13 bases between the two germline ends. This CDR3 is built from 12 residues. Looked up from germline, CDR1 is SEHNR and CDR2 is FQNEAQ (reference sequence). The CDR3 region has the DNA TGTGCCATCGACAGGCGGGGAGATACGCAGTATTTT. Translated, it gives CAIDRRGDTQYF.

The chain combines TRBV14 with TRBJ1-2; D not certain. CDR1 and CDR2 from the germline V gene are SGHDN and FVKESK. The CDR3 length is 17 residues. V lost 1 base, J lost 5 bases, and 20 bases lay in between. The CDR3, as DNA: TGTGCCAGCAGCCAAGGCCCCCGGCGGTCCAGTGGGTATGGCTACACCTTC. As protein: CASSQGPRRSSGYGYTF.

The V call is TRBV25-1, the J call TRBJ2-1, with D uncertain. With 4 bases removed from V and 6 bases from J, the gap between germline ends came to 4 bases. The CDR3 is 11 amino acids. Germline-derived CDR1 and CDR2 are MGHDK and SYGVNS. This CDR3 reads CASSAFNEQFF. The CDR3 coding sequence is TGTGCCAGCAGTGCCTTCAATGAGCAGTTCTTC.

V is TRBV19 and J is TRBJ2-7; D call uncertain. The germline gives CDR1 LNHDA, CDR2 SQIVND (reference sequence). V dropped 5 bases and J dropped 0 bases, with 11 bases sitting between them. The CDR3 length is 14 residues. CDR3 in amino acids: CASSSPTLSYEQYF. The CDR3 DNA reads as TGTGCCAGTAGTTCCCCGACACTCTCCTACGAGCAGTACTTC.

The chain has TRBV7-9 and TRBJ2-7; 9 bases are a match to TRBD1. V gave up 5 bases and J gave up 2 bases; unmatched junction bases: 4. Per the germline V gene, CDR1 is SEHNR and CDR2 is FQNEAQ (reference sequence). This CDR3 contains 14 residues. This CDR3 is CASSPRQGAYEQYF. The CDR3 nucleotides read TGTGCCAGCAGCCCCAGACAGGGGGCCTACGAGCAGTACTTC.

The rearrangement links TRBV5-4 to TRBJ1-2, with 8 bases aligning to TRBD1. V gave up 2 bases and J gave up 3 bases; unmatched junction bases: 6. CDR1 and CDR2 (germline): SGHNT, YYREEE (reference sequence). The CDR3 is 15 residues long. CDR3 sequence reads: CASSLKGQGDYGYTF. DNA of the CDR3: TGTGCCAGCAGCTTAAAAGGACAGGGTGACTATGGCTACACCTTC.

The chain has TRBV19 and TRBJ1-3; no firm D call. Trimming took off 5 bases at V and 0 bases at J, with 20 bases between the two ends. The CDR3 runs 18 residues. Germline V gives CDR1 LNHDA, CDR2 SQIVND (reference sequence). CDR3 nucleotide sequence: TGTGCCAGTAGTCTTGGGAAGGGCCTACTTACCTCTGGAAACACCATATATTTT. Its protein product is CASSLGKGLLTSGNTIYF.

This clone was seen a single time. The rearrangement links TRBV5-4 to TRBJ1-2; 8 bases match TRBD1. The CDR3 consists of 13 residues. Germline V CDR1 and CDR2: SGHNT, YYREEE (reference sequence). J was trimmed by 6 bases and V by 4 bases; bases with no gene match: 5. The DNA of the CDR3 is TGTGCCAGCAGCCGGGACAGGAGGGATGGCTACACCTTC. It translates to CASSRDRRDGYTF.

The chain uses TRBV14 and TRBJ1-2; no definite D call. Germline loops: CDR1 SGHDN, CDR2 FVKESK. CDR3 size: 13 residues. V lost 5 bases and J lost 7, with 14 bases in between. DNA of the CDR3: TGTGCCAGCAGCGTTACGAATGGTTTTGGCTACACCTTC. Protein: CASSVTNGFGYTF.

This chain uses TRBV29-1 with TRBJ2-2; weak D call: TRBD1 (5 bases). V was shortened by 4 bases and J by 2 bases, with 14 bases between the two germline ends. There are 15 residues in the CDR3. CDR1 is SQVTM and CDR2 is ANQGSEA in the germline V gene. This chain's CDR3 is CSVVVGQTNTGELFF. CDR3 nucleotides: TGCAGCGTTGTAGTGGGGCAGACAAACACCGGGGAGCTGTTTTTT.

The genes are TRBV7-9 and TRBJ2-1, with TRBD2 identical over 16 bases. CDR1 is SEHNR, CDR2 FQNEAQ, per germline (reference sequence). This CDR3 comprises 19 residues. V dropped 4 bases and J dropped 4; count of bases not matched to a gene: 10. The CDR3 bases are TGTGCCAGCAGCTCTCCCCCCGGGACTAGCGGGGGGGGTTACAATGAGCAGTTCTTC. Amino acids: CASSSPPGTSGGGYNEQFF.

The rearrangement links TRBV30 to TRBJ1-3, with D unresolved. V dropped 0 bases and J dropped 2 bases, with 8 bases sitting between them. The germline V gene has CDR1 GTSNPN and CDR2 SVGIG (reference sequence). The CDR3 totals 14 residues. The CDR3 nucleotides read TGTGCCTGGAGTGTAGGGAAACCTGGAAACACCATATATTTT. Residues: CAWSVGKPGNTIYF.

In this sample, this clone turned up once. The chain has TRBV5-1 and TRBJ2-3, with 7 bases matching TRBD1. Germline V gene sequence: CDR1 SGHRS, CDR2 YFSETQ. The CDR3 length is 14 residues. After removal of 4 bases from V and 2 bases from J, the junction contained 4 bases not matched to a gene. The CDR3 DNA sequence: TGCGCCAGCAGCCAGGACAGGTCCACAGATACGCAGTATTTT. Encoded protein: CASSQDRSTDTQYF.

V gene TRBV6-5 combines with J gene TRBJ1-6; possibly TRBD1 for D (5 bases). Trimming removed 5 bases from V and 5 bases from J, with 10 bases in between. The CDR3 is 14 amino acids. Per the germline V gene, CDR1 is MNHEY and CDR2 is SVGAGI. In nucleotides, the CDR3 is TGTGCCAGCAGTAACAGGCAAAATAATTCACCCCTCCACTTT. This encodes CASSNRQNNSPLHF.

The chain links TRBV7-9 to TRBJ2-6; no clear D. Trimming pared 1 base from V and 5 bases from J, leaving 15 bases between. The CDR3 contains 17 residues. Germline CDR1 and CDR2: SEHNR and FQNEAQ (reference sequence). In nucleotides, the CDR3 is TGTGCCAGCAGCTTAGGGCTCCCCGGAAGATGGGCCAACGTCCTGACTTTC. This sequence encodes CASSLGLPGRWANVLTF.

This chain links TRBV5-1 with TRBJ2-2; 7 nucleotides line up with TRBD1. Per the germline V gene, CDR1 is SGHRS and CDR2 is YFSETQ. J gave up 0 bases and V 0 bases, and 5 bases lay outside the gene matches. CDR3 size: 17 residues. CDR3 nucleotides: TGCGCCAGCAGCTTGGTGCCCCAGGGGGCGAACACCGGGGAGCTGTTTTTT. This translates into CASSLVPQGANTGELFF. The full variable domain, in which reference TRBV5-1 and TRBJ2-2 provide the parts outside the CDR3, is KAGVTQTPRYLIKTRGQQVTLSCSPISGHRSVSWYQQTPGQGLQFLFEYFSETQRNKGNFPGRFSGRQFSNSRSEMNVSTLELGDSALYLCASSLVPQGANTGELFFGEGSRLTVL.